This entry lists 3 T cell receptor beta chains sequenced from one sample in a study of T cell repertoires in cytomegalovirus infection. MiXCR, applied by TCRdb to the reads, yields one record per CDR3 protein. The profile shows more than 150,000 distinct CDR3 sequences, roughly 15% of them singletons. The sequencing sample was made of CD8+ T cells from PBMCs. All receptors derive from a human donor in good health (CMV status not recorded). Some clones in this sample may be carry-over from other donors' samples.

This clonotype occurred many times. This rearrangement joins TRBV7-6 to TRBJ2-2; D gene ambiguous. Germline V CDR1 and CDR2: SGHVS, FNYEAQ. This CDR3 contains 14 residues. Trimming stripped 5 bases from V and 1 base from J, with 8 bases between. CDR3 nucleotides: TGTGCCAGCAGCAAGGACGTGAACACCGGGGAGCTGTTTTTT. This encodes CASSKDVNTGELFF.

In this sample, this clonotype turned up a few times. The chain has TRBV20-1 and TRBJ2-5; 7 bases match TRBD2. This CDR3 contains 15 residues. Losses at the gene ends were 0 bases for V and 5 bases for J; bases not matched to a gene: 9. Germline CDR1 reads DFQATT; CDR2 reads SNEGSKA (reference sequence). CDR3 sequence reads: CSARDWPSGGETQYF. The DNA for the CDR3 is TGCAGTGCTAGAGATTGGCCTAGCGGAGGGGAGACCCAGTACTTC.

A few counts support this clonotype. The V gene is TRBV7-9, the J gene TRBJ2-3; 7 bases match TRBD1. V was clipped by 4 bases and J by 2 bases; unmatched bases: 6. The CDR3 sequence is 15 residues long. Germline assignment: CDR1 SEHNR and CDR2 FQNEAQ (reference sequence). This chain's CDR3 is CASSSTGSTTDTQYF. CDR3 in DNA: TGTGCCAGCAGCTCGACAGGGTCTACCACAGATACGCAGTATTTT.